The 9 T cell receptor beta chains given below trace back to one sample, sequenced in a study of T cell repertoires in cytomegalovirus infection (dated by TCRdb to between 2019 and 2020). Sequenced on an Illumina HiSeq 1500. The raw public reads went through TCRdb reprocessing: fastp at Q25, MiXCR clone calling, in-frame beta chains kept. Under each unique CDR3 protein, matching rows form one entry showing the most common genes and DNA. The sample profile shows under 800,000 distinct CDR3 sequences; roughly 26% of them were found once. The ten top clones hold 7% to 9% of the sample. The sample taken for sequencing was CD8+ T cells from PBMCs. These receptors originate from a human donor in good health (CMV status not recorded). Some clones in this sample may be carry-over from other donors' samples.

This clonotype showed up just a few times. The chain uses TRBV28 and TRBJ2-7, with D hard to call. The V gene lost 3 bases and the J gene lost 2 bases, with 8 bases spanning the gap. CDR1 and CDR2 (germline): MDHEN, SYDVKM. The CDR3 extends over 13 amino acids. The DNA of the CDR3 is TGTGCCAGCAGTTTTACTACTCCCTACGAGCAGTACGTC. This encodes CASSFTTPYEQYV.

This clonotype was detected a few times. V is TRBV4-3 and J is TRBJ2-3; 7 bases are shared with TRBD2. The CDR3 contains 18 residues. The V gene end was trimmed by 4 bases and the J gene end by 0 bases; junction bases not matched to a gene: 13. In germline, CDR1 is LGHNA, CDR2 YSLEER. For the CDR3, the DNA is TGCGCCAGCAGCCCCCCCCCAGCGGGGAGAACTAGCACAGATACGCAGTATTTT. Translation: CASSPPPAGRTSTDTQYF.

Many counts were recorded for this clonotype. The V call is TRBV7-9, the J call TRBJ2-7; 8 bases are a match to TRBD2. CDR3 size: 17 residues. Germline V gene lookup returns CDR1 SEHNR and CDR2 FQNEAQ (reference sequence). The J segment lost 2 bases and the V segment lost 4 bases, leaving 13 bases of the junction unmatched. The CDR3 spells CASSSPSGGFGPYEQYV. CDR3 nucleotides: TGTGCCAGCAGCTCGCCCAGCGGGGGCTTCGGGCCCTACGAGCAGTACGTC.

This clonotype was counted at least ten times. A read error may account for a junction end that differs from germline. The V and J genes are TRBV7-3 and TRBJ2-5; 13 bases align to TRBD2. The germline CDR1 and CDR2 sequences are SGHTA and FQGTGA. This CDR3 region has 15 residues. The chain's CDR3 is CASSLLAGGLETQYF. In DNA form, the CDR3 reads TGTGCTAGCAGCTTACTAGCGGGGGGGTTAGAGACCCAGTACTTC.

The chain employs TRBV13 and TRBJ2-7; D gene ambiguous. The V end lost 0 bases, the J end lost 2 bases, and 11 bases lay between the germline ends. Germline V gives CDR1 PRHDT, CDR2 FYEKMQ (reference sequence). The CDR3 sequence is 15 residues long. The CDR3 DNA is TGTGCCAGCAGCTTAGGCCCGACCTCTGCCTACGAGCAGTACTTC. Translation: CASSLGPTSAYEQYF.

Ten or more counts support this clonotype. V and J are TRBV12-3 or TRBV12-4 and TRBJ2-7; 9 nucleotides match TRBD1. The CDR3 has 14 amino acids. Trimming cost V 6 bases and J 7 bases; bases outside gene matches: 10. CDR3 protein: CASSPGQGPWEQYF. DNA for the CDR3: TGTGCCAGCAGCCCGGGACAGGGCCCTTGGGAGCAGTACTTC.

The DNA of the CDR3 is TGCAGTGCTAGAGGGGTGACAGGTTCCACAGATACGCAGTATTTT. As protein: CSARGVTGSTDTQYF. The chain carries TRBV20-1 and TRBJ2-3; D might be TRBD1 (6 bases). The CDR3 has 15 amino acids. V lost 1 base and J lost 2, with 13 bases in between. Looked up from germline, CDR1 is DFQATT and CDR2 is SNEGSKA (reference sequence).

The chain links TRBV12-3 or TRBV12-4 to TRBJ2-2, with 7 bases that match TRBD1. The CDR3 totals 14 residues. V dropped 6 bases and J dropped 2; count of bases not matched to a gene: 3. CDR3 nucleotide sequence: TGTGCCAGCAGCGACAGGGATAACACCGGGGAGCTGTTTTTT. Its translation is CASSDRDNTGELFF.

The rearrangement links TRBV6-5 to TRBJ2-5, with TRBD1 as a possible D gene (5 bases). V was shortened by 6 bases and J by 3 bases, with 14 bases between the two germline ends. CDR3 length equals 14 residues. The germline CDR1 and CDR2 sequences are MNHEY and SVGAGI. CDR3 bases: TGTGCCAGCAGCCTAGACAGAAATAAAGAGACCCAGTACTTC. This encodes CASSLDRNKETQYF.